This T cell receptor beta chain was sequenced in a study of T cells in Graves' hyperthyroidism and ophthalmopathy. There were TCR beta CDR3 regions amplified from RNA transcripts. The HTBI set primed first-round TCR CDR3 RT-PCR. Each CDR3 protein is one row after TCRdb ran MiXCR on the multiplex PCR reads. The table includes roughly 500,000 distinct CDR3 sequences, approximately 15% detected once. General study findings and limits: Ophthalmopathy onset followed model prediction by a median approximately 6.2 months. Most thyroid clonotypes with frequency above 0.001 were detected in blood.

Deletions cut 2 bases from V and 4 bases from J, with 11 bases between. Germline CDR1 MNHEY, CDR2 SVGAGI. The CDR3 totals 14 residues. This clonotype was seen at least ten times. Its matching antigen is unknown. The origin of this receptor is a woman aged 25 to 39 with Graves' hyperthyroidism that later progressed to Graves' ophthalmopathy. This chain connects TRBV6-5 to TRBJ2-5; maybe TRBD2 (5 bases). The sample taken for sequencing was blood. The CDR3 bases are TGTGCCAGCAGTTACGGGAGTGCCGGAGAGACCCAGTACTTC. It is translated as CASSYGSAGETQYF.